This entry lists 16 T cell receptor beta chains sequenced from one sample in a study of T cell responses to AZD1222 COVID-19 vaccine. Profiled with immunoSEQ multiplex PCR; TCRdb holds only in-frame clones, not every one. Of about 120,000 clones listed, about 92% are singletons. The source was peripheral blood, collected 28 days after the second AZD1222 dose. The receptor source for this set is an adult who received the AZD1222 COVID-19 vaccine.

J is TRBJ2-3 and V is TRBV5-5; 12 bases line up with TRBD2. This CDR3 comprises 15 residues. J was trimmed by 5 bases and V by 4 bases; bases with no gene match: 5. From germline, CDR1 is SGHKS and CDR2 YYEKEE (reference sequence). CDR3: CASSPRLAGEDTQYF. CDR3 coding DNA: TGTGCCAGCAGCCCTCGACTAGCGGGAGAAGATACGCAGTATTTT.

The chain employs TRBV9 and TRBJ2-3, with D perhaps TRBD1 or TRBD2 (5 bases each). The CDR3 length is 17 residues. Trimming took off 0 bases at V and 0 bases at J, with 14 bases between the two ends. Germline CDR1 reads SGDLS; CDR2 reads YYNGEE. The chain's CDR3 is CASSVEGLGPSTDTQYF. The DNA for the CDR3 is TGTGCCAGCAGCGTAGAAGGACTGGGGCCAAGCACAGATACGCAGTATTTT.

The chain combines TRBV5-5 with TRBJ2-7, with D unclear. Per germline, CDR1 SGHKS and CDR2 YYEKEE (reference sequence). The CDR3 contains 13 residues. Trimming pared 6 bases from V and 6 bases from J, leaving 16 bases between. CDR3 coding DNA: TGTGCCAGCAACCTCGCGATTAGCTCCGAGCAGTACTTC. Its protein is CASNLAISSEQYF.

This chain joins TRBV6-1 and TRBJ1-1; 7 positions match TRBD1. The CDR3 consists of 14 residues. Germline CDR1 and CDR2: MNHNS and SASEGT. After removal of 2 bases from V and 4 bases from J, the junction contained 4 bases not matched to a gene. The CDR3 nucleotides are TGTGCCAGCAGTGAATCCTGGGACAGCACTGAAGCTTTCTTT. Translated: CASSESWDSTEAFF.

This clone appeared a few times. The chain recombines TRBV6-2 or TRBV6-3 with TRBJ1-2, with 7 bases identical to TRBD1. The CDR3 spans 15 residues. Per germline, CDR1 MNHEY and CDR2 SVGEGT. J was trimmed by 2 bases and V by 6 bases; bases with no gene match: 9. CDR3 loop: CASSERGQVNYGYTF. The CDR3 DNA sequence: TGTGCCAGCAGCGAAAGGGGGCAAGTAAACTATGGCTACACCTTC.

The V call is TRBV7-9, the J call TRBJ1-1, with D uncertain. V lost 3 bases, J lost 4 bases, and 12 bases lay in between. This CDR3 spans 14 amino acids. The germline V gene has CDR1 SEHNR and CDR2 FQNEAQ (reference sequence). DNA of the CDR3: TGTGCCAGCAGCTTCGGCATGGGGTTCACTGAAGCTTTCTTT. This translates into CASSFGMGFTEAFF.

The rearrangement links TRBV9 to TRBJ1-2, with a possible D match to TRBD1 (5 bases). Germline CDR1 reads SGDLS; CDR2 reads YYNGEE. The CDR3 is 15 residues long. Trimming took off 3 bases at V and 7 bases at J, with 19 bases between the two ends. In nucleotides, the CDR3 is TGTGCCAGCAGCGCCTCAGGGATAGAGGTCTCTGGCTACACCTTC. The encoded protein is CASSASGIEVSGYTF.

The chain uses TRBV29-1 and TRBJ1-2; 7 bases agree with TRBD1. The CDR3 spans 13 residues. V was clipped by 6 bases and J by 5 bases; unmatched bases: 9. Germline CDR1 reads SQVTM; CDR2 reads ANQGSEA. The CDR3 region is CSVGTDRKYGYTF. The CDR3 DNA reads TGCAGCGTGGGGACAGACCGCAAATATGGCTACACCTTC.

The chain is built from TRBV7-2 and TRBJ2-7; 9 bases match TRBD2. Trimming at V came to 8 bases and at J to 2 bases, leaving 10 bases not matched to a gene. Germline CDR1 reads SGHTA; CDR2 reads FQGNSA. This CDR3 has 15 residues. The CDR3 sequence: CASVAGDPRAYEQYF. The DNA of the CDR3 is TGTGCCAGCGTAGCGGGAGATCCAAGAGCCTACGAGCAGTACTTC.

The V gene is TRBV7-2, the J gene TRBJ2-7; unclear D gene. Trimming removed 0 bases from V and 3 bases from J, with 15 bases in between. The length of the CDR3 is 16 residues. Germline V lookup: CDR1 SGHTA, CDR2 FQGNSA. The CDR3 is CASSLAVGVSYYEQYF. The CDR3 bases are TGTGCCAGCAGCTTAGCTGTAGGAGTGTCCTACTACGAGCAGTACTTC.

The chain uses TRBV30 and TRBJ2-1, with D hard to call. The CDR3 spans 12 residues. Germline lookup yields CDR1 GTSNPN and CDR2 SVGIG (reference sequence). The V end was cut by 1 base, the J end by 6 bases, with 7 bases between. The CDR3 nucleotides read TGTGCCTGGAGTGGAAGCACCAATGAGCAGTTCTTC. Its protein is CAWSGSTNEQFF.

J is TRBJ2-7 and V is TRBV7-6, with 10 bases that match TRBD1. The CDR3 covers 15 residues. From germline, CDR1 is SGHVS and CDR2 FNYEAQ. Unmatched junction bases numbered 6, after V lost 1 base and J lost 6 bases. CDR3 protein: CASSLDLRTGGEQYF. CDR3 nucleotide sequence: TGTGCCAGCAGCTTAGACTTGCGGACAGGGGGCGAGCAGTACTTC.

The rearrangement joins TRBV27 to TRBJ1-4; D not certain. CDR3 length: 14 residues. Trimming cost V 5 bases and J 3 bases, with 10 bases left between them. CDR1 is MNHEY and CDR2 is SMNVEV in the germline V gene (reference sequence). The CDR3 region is CASSLGRANEKLFF. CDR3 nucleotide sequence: TGTGCCAGCAGTCTCGGGAGGGCTAATGAAAAACTGTTTTTT.

The DNA for the CDR3 is TGCGCCAGCAGCTTGGTGGGGGATGACTATGGCTACACCTTC. It translates to CASSLVGDDYGYTF. The rearrangement uses TRBV5-1 and TRBJ1-2, with D possibly being TRBD1 (5 bases). Germline values: CDR1 SGHRS, CDR2 YFSETQ. V lost 0 bases, J lost 3 bases, and 9 bases lay in between. This CDR3 region has 14 residues.

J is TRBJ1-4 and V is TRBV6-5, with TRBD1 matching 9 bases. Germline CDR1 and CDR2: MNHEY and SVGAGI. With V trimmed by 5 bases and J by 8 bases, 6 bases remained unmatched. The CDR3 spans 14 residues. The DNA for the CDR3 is TGTGCCAGCAGTCGGACAGGGGAGCGAGAAAAACTGTTTTTT. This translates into CASSRTGEREKLFF.

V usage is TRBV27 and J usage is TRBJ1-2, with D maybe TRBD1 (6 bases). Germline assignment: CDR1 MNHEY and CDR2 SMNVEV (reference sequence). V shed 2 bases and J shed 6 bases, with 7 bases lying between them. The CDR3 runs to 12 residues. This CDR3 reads CASSLRGDGYTF. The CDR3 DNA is TGTGCCAGCAGTTTAAGGGGGGATGGCTACACCTTC.